A selection of T cell receptor beta chains follows, all from one sample in a study of human T cells and chemical hapten exposure. MiXCR, applied by TCRdb to the RACE reads, yields one record per CDR3 protein. This table holds over 65,000 distinct CDR3 sequences, around 11% found once. This specimen was whole blood, taken in connection with sensitization to the hapten diphenylcyclopropenone (DPC). These receptors all stem from a woman in her 50s with alopecia areata. Some clones in this sample may be carry-over from other donors' samples. Both conserved end residues are trimmed from each CDR3. The order of the fields is CDR3 protein, CDR3 length, J gene, clone size, V gene. Not every row has a clone size; where given, it reads once, few, many or a size class.

cdr3_aa: ASSKAGGSSYNEQF; cdr3_length: 14; j_call: TRBJ2-1; clone_size: -; v_call: TRBV19
cdr3_aa: ASSVNNVNQPQH; cdr3_length: 12; j_call: TRBJ1-5; clone_size: many; v_call: TRBV11-2
cdr3_aa: SARDHNGGRF; cdr3_length: 10; j_call: TRBJ2-1; clone_size: -; v_call: TRBV20-1
cdr3_aa: ASRQTRHQPQH; cdr3_length: 11; j_call: TRBJ1-5; clone_size: many; v_call: TRBV12-3/TRBV12-4
cdr3_aa: ASLSGGRNTEAF; cdr3_length: 12; j_call: TRBJ1-1; clone_size: few; v_call: TRBV6-2/TRBV6-3
cdr3_aa: ASSTRGRKAGANVLT; cdr3_length: 15; j_call: TRBJ2-6; clone_size: many; v_call: TRBV28
cdr3_aa: ASSKVRGLRDTQY; cdr3_length: 13; j_call: TRBJ2-3; clone_size: -; v_call: TRBV21-1
cdr3_aa: ASSAGQPYNSPLH; cdr3_length: 13; j_call: TRBJ1-6; clone_size: many; v_call: TRBV7-2
cdr3_aa: ASRRDSRPYEQY; cdr3_length: 12; j_call: TRBJ2-7; clone_size: -; v_call: TRBV19
cdr3_aa: ASSRGQGVLKTQY; cdr3_length: 13; j_call: TRBJ2-5; clone_size: -; v_call: TRBV28
cdr3_aa: ASSFNPNTGELF; cdr3_length: 12; j_call: TRBJ2-2; clone_size: few; v_call: TRBV7-6
cdr3_aa: ASSPRLAGGSTDTQY; cdr3_length: 15; j_call: TRBJ2-3; clone_size: many; v_call: TRBV5-5
cdr3_aa: ASSAGTSNTGELF; cdr3_length: 13; j_call: TRBJ2-2; clone_size: -; v_call: TRBV2
cdr3_aa: ASSLEGTQPQH; cdr3_length: 11; j_call: TRBJ1-5; clone_size: -; v_call: TRBV5-1
cdr3_aa: ASRSGGASTDTQY; cdr3_length: 13; j_call: TRBJ2-3; clone_size: few; v_call: TRBV6-5
cdr3_aa: ASSLRGDSPQETQY; cdr3_length: 14; j_call: TRBJ2-5; clone_size: few; v_call: TRBV7-3
cdr3_aa: ASSQDQREKLF; cdr3_length: 11; j_call: TRBJ1-4; clone_size: -; v_call: TRBV4-2
cdr3_aa: ASSPRGRDRYT; cdr3_length: 11; j_call: TRBJ1-2; clone_size: many; v_call: TRBV18
cdr3_aa: ASDHGHYNEQF; cdr3_length: 11; j_call: TRBJ2-1; clone_size: -; v_call: TRBV12-5
cdr3_aa: ASSWGRSGQGNEQF; cdr3_length: 14; j_call: TRBJ2-1; clone_size: few; v_call: TRBV7-9
cdr3_aa: ASNNPGGVSNEQF; cdr3_length: 13; j_call: TRBJ2-1; clone_size: few; v_call: TRBV2
cdr3_aa: ASSQPLARSSYEQY; cdr3_length: 14; j_call: TRBJ2-7; clone_size: -; v_call: TRBV4-1
cdr3_aa: ASKNRGQGANTGELF; cdr3_length: 15; j_call: TRBJ2-2; clone_size: few; v_call: TRBV6-6
cdr3_aa: ASLQQGHYNSPLH; cdr3_length: 13; j_call: TRBJ1-6; clone_size: many; v_call: TRBV2
cdr3_aa: SVDGAGYAGELF; cdr3_length: 12; j_call: TRBJ2-2; clone_size: -; v_call: TRBV29-1
cdr3_aa: ASSTIGGKLISYEQY; cdr3_length: 15; j_call: TRBJ2-7; clone_size: -; v_call: TRBV7-2
cdr3_aa: ASGRDSNQPQH; cdr3_length: 11; j_call: TRBJ1-5; clone_size: few; v_call: TRBV2
cdr3_aa: SVFEREGLSLPIDTQY; cdr3_length: 16; j_call: TRBJ2-3; clone_size: few; v_call: TRBV29-1
cdr3_aa: ASSRQTGGTYGYT; cdr3_length: 13; j_call: TRBJ1-2; clone_size: many; v_call: TRBV3-1
cdr3_aa: SVAGTSGSRLYNEQF; cdr3_length: 15; j_call: TRBJ2-1; clone_size: many; v_call: TRBV29-1
cdr3_aa: ASSQWGGAPNTEAF; cdr3_length: 14; j_call: TRBJ1-1; clone_size: few; v_call: TRBV27
cdr3_aa: ASSLPRTGGNYEQY; cdr3_length: 14; j_call: TRBJ2-7; clone_size: -; v_call: TRBV7-2
cdr3_aa: ASRTRSNEQF; cdr3_length: 10; j_call: TRBJ2-1; clone_size: -; v_call: TRBV7-8
cdr3_aa: ASSIAQGAYNEQF; cdr3_length: 13; j_call: TRBJ2-1; clone_size: -; v_call: TRBV19
cdr3_aa: ASSIRETQY; cdr3_length: 9; j_call: TRBJ2-5; clone_size: many; v_call: TRBV28
cdr3_aa: ASNRQGGGNEKLF; cdr3_length: 13; j_call: TRBJ1-4; clone_size: many; v_call: TRBV2
cdr3_aa: ASRRTGLAEAF; cdr3_length: 11; j_call: TRBJ1-1; clone_size: many; v_call: TRBV6-2/TRBV6-3